These T cell receptor beta chains were read from a single sample in a study of T cell clones after liver transplantation. Assay used: immunoSEQ multiplex PCR; TCRdb lists only in-frame clones, some missing. The top ten clones hold 2.5% to 3.5% of a sample with approximately 25,000 clones, almost 70% of them seen once. The sequencing used CD4+ T cells from blood, collected before liver transplant. The receptors were sampled from a human donor who received a liver transplant. Each CDR3 is given with its conserved first and last residue. The D gene is left open where the match is weak. A clone size is listed for some rows: how often the clone was seen (once, few, many), or a class if it is expanded.

d_call j_call v_call clone_size cdr3_aa cdr3_nt
NA TRBJ2-1 TRBV27 NA CASSFNRVINEQFF TGTGCCAGCAGTTTCAACAGGGTGATTAATGAGCAGTTCTTC
NA TRBJ2-3 TRBV7-2 few CASSLTASTDTQYF TGTGCCAGCAGCTTAACGGCTAGCACAGATACGCAGTATTTT
TRBD1 TRBJ1-5 TRBV27 NA CASTTGVDQPQHF TGTGCCAGCACCACAGGGGTGGATCAGCCCCAGCATTTT
TRBD1 TRBJ2-3 TRBV5-1 NA CASSPGQDLDTQYF TGCGCCAGCAGCCCCGGACAGGACTTAGATACGCAGTATTTT
NA TRBJ1-1 TRBV10-1 NA CAIPRAWGNEAFF TGCGCCATCCCTAGGGCGTGGGGGAATGAAGCTTTCTTT
TRBD1 TRBJ1-2 TRBV19 few CASSPGTGIYGYTF TGTGCCAGTAGTCCTGGGACAGGAATCTATGGCTACACCTTC
NA TRBJ2-3 TRBV7-9 NA CASSFSSTTDTQYF TGTGCCAGCAGCTTCTCTAGCACCACAGATACGCAGTATTTT
NA TRBJ1-2 TRBV14 NA CASSQDYGFRGYTF TGTGCCAGCAGCCAAGACTACGGGTTTCGGGGCTACACCTTC
NA TRBJ1-2 TRBV9 NA CASSDGWTDHGYTF TGTGCCAGCAGCGACGGTTGGACGGACCATGGCTACACCTTC
NA TRBJ1-3 TRBV20-1 NA CSARDLEVLYF TGCAGTGCTAGAGATCTTGAGGTCTTATATTTT
NA TRBJ2-1 TRBV6-1 NA CASTTDNFGEQFF TGTGCCAGCACTACCGACAACTTTGGTGAGCAGTTCTTC
TRBD1 TRBJ1-4 TRBV30 NA CAWSEQTGGGEKLFF TGTGCCTGGAGCGAACAGACAGGGGGTGGAGAAAAACTGTTTTTT
NA TRBJ2-5 TRBV15 NA CATSRDQRETQYF TGTGCCACCAGCAGAGACCAAAGGGAGACCCAGTACTTC
NA TRBJ1-2 TRBV7-9 few CASSLAREYGYTF TGTGCCAGCAGCTTAGCCAGGGAGTATGGCTACACCTTC
TRBD2 TRBJ2-1 TRBV5-8 NA CASSLLGLAGGPSYNEQFF TGTGCCAGCAGCTTACTGGGACTAGCGGGAGGGCCCTCCTACAATGAGCAGTTCTTC
NA TRBJ1-1 TRBV10-3 once CAISEEYTEAFF TGTGCCATCAGCGAAGAGTACACTGAAGCTTTCTTT
NA TRBJ1-3 TRBV18 NA CASSLDSSGNTIYF TGTGCCAGCTCACTGGACAGCTCTGGAAACACCATATATTTT
TRBD1 TRBJ1-6 TRBV6-1 few CASSDPTGGSYNSPLHF TGTGCCAGCAGTGACCCAACAGGGGGCTCCTATAATTCACCCCTCCACTTT
NA TRBJ1-2 TRBV7-8 NA CASSLEGATYGYTF TGTGCCAGCAGCTTAGAGGGTGCCACGTATGGCTACACCTTC
NA TRBJ1-4 TRBV11-2 once CASSLGAFDEKLFF TGTGCCAGCAGCCTAGGGGCGTTTGATGAAAAACTGTTTTTT
NA TRBJ2-5 TRBV6-1 NA CASSEAVAGAGETQYF TGTGCCAGCAGTGAAGCGGTGGCAGGGGCGGGGGAGACCCAGTACTTC
NA TRBJ1-2 TRBV10-3 NA CAISQQGVGDGYTF TGTGCCATCAGTCAACAGGGCGTGGGAGATGGCTACACCTTC
TRBD1 TRBJ2-1 TRBV18 NA CASSPRFGQAAGGEQFF TGTGCCAGCTCACCACGCTTTGGACAGGCGGCTGGCGGTGAGCAGTTCTTC